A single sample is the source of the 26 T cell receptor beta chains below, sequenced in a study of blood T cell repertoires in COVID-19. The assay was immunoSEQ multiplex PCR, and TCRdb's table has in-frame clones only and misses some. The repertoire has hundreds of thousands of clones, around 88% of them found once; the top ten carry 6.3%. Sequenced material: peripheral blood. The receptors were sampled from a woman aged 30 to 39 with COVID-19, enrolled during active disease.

CDR3 DNA sequence: TGTGCCAGCAGAGAACAGGGGGCGTTTGTCAATGAGCAGTTCTTC. It specifies CASREQGAFVNEQFF. This chain uses TRBV28 with TRBJ2-1, with 9 bases identical to TRBD1. CDR3 length equals 15 residues. CDR1 MDHEN and CDR2 SYDVKM come from the germline V gene. V lost 6 bases to trimming and J lost 6 bases; unmatched junction nucleotides: 9.

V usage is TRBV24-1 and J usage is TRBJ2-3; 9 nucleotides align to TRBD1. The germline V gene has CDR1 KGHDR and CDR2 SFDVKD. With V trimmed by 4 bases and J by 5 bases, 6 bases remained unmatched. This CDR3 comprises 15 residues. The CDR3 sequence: CATSDPGQGRDTQYF. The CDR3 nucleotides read TGTGCCACCAGTGACCCGGGACAGGGAAGAGATACGCAGTATTTT.

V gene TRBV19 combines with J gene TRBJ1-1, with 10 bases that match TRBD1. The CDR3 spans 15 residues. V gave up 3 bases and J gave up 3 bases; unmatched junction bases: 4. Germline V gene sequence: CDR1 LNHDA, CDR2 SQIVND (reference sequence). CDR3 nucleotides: TGTGCCAGTAGTATGACCGGGACAGGGGACACTGAAGCTTTCTTT. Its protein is CASSMTGTGDTEAFF.

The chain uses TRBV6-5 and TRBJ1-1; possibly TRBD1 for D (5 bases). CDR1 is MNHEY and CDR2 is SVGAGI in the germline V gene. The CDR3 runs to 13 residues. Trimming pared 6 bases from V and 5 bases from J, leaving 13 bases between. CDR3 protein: CASRIREPTEAFF. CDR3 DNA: TGTGCCAGCAGGATCAGGGAACCTACTGAAGCTTTCTTT.

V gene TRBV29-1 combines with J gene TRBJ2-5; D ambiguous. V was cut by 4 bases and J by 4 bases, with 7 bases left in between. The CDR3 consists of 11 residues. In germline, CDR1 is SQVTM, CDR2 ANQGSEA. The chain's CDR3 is CSVGAAETQYF. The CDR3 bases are TGCAGCGTTGGGGCCGCAGAGACCCAGTACTTC. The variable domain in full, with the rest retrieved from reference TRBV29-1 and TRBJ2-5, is SAVISQKPSRDICQRGTSLTIQCQVDSQVTMMFWYRQQPGQSLTLIATANQGSEATYESGFVIDKFPISRPNLTFSTLTVSNMSPEDSSIYLCSVGAAETQYFGPGTRLLVL.

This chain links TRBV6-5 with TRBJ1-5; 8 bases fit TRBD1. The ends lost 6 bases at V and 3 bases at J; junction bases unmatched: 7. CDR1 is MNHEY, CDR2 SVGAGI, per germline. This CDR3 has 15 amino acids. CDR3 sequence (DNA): TGTGCCAGCAGCCTAGGACAGGGCTACAATCAGCCCCAGCATTTT. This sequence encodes CASSLGQGYNQPQHF.

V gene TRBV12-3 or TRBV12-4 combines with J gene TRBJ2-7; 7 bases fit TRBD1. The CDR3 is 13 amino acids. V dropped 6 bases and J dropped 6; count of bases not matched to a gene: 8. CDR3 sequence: CASSRDRLTEQYF. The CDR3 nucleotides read TGTGCCAGCAGCCGGGACAGATTAACCGAGCAGTACTTC.

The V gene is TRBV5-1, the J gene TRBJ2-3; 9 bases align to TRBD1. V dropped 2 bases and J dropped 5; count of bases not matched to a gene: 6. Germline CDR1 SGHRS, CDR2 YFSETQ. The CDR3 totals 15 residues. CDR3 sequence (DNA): TGCGCCAGCAGCTTCCCACAGGGGGCGGGAGATACGCAGTATTTT. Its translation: CASSFPQGAGDTQYF.

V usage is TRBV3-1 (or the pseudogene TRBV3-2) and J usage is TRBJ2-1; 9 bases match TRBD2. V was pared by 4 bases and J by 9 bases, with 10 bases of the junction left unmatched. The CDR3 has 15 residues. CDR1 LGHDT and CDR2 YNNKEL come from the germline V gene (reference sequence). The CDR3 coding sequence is TGTGCCAGCAGCCGTCTAGCGGGGTCATCATCTGAGCAGTTCTTC. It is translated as CASSRLAGSSSEQFF.

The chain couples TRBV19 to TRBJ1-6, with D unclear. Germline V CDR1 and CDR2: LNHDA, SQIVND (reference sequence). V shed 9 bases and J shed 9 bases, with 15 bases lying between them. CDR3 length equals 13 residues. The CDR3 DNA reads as TGTGCCAGCCCCTCGGGTGTACCTTCACCCCTCCACTTT. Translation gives CASPSGVPSPLHF.

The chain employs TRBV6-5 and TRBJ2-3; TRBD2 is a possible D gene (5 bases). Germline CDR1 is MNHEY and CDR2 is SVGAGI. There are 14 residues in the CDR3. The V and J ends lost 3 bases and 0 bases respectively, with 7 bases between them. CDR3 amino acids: CASSYKRSTDTQYF. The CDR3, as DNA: TGTGCCAGCAGTTATAAGCGGAGCACAGATACGCAGTATTTT.

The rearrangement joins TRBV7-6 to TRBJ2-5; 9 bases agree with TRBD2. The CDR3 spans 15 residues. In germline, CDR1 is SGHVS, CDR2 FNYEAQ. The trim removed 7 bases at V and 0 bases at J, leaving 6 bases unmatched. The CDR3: CASKVASGDQETQYF. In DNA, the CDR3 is TGTGCCAGCAAGGTCGCTAGCGGGGACCAAGAGACCCAGTACTTC.

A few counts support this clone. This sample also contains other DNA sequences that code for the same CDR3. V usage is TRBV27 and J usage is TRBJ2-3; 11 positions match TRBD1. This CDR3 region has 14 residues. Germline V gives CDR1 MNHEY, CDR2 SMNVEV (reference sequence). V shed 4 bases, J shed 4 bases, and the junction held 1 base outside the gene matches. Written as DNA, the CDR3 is TGTGCCAGCAGTTGGACAGGGGGCGCAGATACGCAGTATTTT. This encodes CASSWTGGADTQYF.

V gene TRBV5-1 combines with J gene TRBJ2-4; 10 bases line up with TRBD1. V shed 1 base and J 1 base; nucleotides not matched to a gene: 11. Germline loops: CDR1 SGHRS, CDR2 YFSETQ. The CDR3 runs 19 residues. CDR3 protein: CASSLTLAGTGEAKNIQYF. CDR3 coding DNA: TGCGCCAGCAGCTTGACGCTGGCCGGGACAGGGGAGGCCAAAAACATTCAGTACTTC.

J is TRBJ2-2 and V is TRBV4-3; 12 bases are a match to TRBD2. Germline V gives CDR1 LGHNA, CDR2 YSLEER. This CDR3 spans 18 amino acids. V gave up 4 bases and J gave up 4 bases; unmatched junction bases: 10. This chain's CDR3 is CASSRRRLAGEGTGELFF. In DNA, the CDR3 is TGCGCCAGCAGCCGCCGCCGACTAGCGGGAGAGGGCACCGGGGAGCTGTTTTTT.

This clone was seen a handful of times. In DNA, the CDR3 is TGTGCCAGCAGCACCCAGACAGGGGGCCATAATTCACCCCTCCACTTT. Translation: CASSTQTGGHNSPLHF. The V and J genes are TRBV5-4 and TRBJ1-6, with 10 bases that match TRBD1. V dropped 4 bases and J dropped 5; count of bases not matched to a gene: 6. The CDR3 covers 16 residues. The germline V gene encodes CDR1 SGHNT and CDR2 YYREEE (reference sequence).

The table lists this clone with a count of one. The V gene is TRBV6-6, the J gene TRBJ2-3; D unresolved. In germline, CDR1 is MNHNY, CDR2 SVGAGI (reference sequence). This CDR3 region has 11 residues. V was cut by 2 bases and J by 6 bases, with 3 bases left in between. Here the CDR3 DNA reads TGTGCCAGCAGTTACCTGGATACGCAGTATTTT. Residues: CASSYLDTQYF.

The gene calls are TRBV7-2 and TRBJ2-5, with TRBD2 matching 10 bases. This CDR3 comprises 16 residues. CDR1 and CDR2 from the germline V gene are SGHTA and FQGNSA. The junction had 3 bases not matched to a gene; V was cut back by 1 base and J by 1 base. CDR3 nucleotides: TGTGCCAGCAGCTTAGTTCTAGCGGGAGTCCAAGAGACCCAGTACTTC. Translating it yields CASSLVLAGVQETQYF.

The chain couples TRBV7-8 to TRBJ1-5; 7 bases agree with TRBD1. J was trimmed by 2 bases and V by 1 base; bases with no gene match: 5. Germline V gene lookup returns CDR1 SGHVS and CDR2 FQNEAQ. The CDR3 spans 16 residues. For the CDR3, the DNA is TGTGCCAGCAGCTTAGAACAGGGGTTTGGCAATCAGCCCCAGCATTTT. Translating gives CASSLEQGFGNQPQHF.

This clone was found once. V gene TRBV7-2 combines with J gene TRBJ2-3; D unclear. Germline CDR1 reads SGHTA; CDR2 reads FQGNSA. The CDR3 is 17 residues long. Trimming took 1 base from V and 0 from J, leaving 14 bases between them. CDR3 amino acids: CASSLGARPSSTDTQYF. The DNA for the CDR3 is TGTGCCAGCAGCTTAGGAGCCCGCCCCTCCAGCACAGATACGCAGTATTTT.

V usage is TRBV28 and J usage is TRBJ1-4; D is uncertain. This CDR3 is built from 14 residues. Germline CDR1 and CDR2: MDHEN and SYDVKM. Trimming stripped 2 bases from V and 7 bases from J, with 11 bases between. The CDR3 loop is CASSLAGETEKLFF. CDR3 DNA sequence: TGTGCCAGCAGTTTAGCCGGGGAGACTGAAAAACTGTTTTTT.

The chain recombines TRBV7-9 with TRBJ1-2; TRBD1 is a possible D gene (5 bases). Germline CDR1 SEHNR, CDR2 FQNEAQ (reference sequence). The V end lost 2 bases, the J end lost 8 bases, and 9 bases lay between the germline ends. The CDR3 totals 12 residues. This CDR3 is CASSLQGWGYTF. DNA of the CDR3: TGTGCCAGCAGCTTACAGGGTTGGGGCTACACCTTC. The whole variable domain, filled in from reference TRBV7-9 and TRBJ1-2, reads DTGVSQNPRHKITKRGQNVTFRCDPISEHNRLYWYRQTLGQGPEFLTYFQNEAQLEKSRLLSDRFSAERPKGSFSTLEIQRTEQGDSAMYLCASSLQGWGYTFGSGTRLTVV.

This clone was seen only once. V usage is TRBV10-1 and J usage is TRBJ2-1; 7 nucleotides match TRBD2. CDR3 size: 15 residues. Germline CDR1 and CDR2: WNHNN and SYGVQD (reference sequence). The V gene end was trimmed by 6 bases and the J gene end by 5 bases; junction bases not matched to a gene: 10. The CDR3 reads CASSPGGIRNNEQFF. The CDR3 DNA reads TGCGCCAGCAGCCCCGGGGGGATCCGTAACAATGAGCAGTTCTTC.

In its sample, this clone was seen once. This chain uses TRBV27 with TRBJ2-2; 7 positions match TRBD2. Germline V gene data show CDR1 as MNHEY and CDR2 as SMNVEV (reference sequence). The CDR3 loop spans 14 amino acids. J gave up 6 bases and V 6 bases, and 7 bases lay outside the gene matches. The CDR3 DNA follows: TGTGCCAGCAGCGAGCGGGGTGGAGCCGGGGAGCTGTTTTTT. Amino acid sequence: CASSERGGAGELFF.

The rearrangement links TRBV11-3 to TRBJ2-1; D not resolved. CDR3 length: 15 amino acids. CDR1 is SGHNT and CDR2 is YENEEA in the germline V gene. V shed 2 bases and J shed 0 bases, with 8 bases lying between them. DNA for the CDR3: TGTGCCAGCAGCTTACTAACGAACTCCTACAATGAGCAGTTCTTC. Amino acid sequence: CASSLLTNSYNEQFF.

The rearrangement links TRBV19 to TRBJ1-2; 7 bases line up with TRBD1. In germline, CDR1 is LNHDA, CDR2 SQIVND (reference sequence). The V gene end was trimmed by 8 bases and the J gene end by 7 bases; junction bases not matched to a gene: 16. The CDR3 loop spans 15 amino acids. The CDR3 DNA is TGTGCCAGTGGATACAGGGGCGCCTTTACGACTGGCTACACCTTC. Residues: CASGYRGAFTTGYTF. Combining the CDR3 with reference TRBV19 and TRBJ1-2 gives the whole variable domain DGGITQSPKYLFRKEGQNVTLSCEQNLNHDAMYWYRQDPGQGLRLIYYSQIVNDFQKGDIAEGYSVSREKKESFPLTVTSAQKNPTAFYLCASGYRGAFTTGYTFGSGTRLTVV.